The present T cell receptor beta chain was sequenced within a study of cytomegalovirus exposure and HLA in healthy donors. General observations from the study: Using the classifier, cytomegalovirus status was reportedly diagnosed with high specificity and sensitivity.

Turning to this clone: Its matching antigen is unknown.

Libraries were prepared by immunoSEQ multiplex PCR; TCRdb keeps only in-frame clonotypes and omits some of them. The sample includes around 56,000 clones, roughly 89% seen only once; the top ten take over 12%. The CDR3 runs to 15 residues. Germline V lookup: CDR1 MNHNS, CDR2 SASEGT. V was trimmed by 7 bases and J by 6 bases, leaving 19 bases between them. The sequence derives from a woman under 30 in good health and CMV-seronegative. The chain joins TRBV6-1 to TRBJ1-5; D is possibly TRBD1 (5 bases). What was sequenced was PBMCs. CDR3 in DNA: TGTGCCAGCACCAGAGGAGGGGATAGCGGTCAGCCCCAGCATTTT. Protein sequence: CASTRGGDSGQPQHF.